The subject of this entry is one TCR beta chain. Its antigen is unidentified. These data originate in a study of cytomegalovirus exposure and HLA in healthy donors. Study-wide points: DRB1 showed the most TCR associations and HLA-C the fewest in a later analysis, as rates varied by HLA locus. The authors listed 150 or so TCR beta chains as cytomegalovirus-associated.

Use of 60 Vbeta and 13 Jbeta primers characterized the PCR. The assay was immunoSEQ multiplex PCR, and TCRdb's table has in-frame clones only and misses some. The table lists fewer than 120,000 clones, roughly three quarters of them singletons. Input material: PBMCs. The receptor was derived from a man aged 25 to 45 in good health and CMV-seropositive.

The CDR3: CASKDNSYEQYF. The DNA for the CDR3 is TGTGCCAGCAAGGACAACTCCTACGAGCAGTACTTC. This chain joins TRBV2 and TRBJ2-7, with D possibly being TRBD1 (5 bases). This CDR3 has 12 residues. V was clipped by 7 bases and J by 0 bases, with 7 bases between them. Germline CDR1 reads SNHLY; CDR2 reads FYNNEI.